These 23 T cell receptor beta chains came from one sample sequenced in a study of T cell repertoires in cytomegalovirus infection. Their target antigens are unknown. MiXCR, run by TCRdb on the reads, gives a single entry per CDR3 protein. There are fewer than 1,000,000 distinct CDR3 sequences in the sample; roughly a third occur only once, and under 15% lies in the top ten. This sample comprised cultured CD8+ T cells from PBMCs, obtained from culture after CMV antigen stimulation. Source of these receptors: a human donor in good health (CMV status not recorded). Some clones in this sample may be carry-over from other donors' samples.

The gene calls are TRBV4-2 and TRBJ2-6; TRBD1 or TRBD2 may be the D gene (5 bases each). The CDR3 is 16 residues long. Deletions cut 0 bases from V and 4 bases from J, with 10 bases between. Germline V CDR1 and CDR2: LGHNA, YNFKEQ. The CDR3 sequence: CASSQDRGEGANVLTF. The CDR3 DNA sequence: TGTGCCAGCAGCCAAGATAGAGGGGAAGGGGCCAACGTCCTGACTTTC.

This clonotype was recorded a few times. This chain uses TRBV2 with TRBJ2-2, with a weak D call TRBD1 (6 bases). The V end was cut by 4 bases, the J end by 8 bases, with 14 bases between. Germline V gene sequence: CDR1 SNHLY, CDR2 FYNNEI. This CDR3 comprises 14 residues. CDR3 region: CASSVNRASGELFF. The DNA for the CDR3 is TGTGCCAGCAGTGTCAACAGGGCAAGTGGGGAGCTGTTTTTT. Complete variable domain (other parts from reference TRBV2 and TRBJ2-2): EPEVTQTPSHQVTQMGQEVILRCVPISNHLYFYWYRQILGQKVEFLVSFYNNEISEKSEIFDDQFSVERPDGSNFTLKIRSTKLEDSAMYFCASSVNRASGELFFGEGSRLTVL.

This clonotype occurred many times. The J gene is TRBJ1-6, the V gene TRBV11-1; TRBD1 matches at 8 bases. The CDR3 contains 14 residues. J lost 7 bases, V lost 6 bases, and 5 bases had no gene match. The germline gives CDR1 SGHAT, CDR2 FQDESV (reference sequence). CDR3 sequence (DNA): TGTGCCAGCAGTTACAGGGGGAACAATTCACCCCTCCACTTT. As protein: CASSYRGNNSPLHF.

This clonotype was observed at least ten times. The CDR3 loop reads CASSSGTRPPHEQFF. As DNA, the CDR3 is TGTGCCAGCAGCTCCGGGACTAGGCCCCCCCATGAGCAGTTCTTC. The gene calls are TRBV7-6 and TRBJ2-1; 8 positions agree with TRBD2. The CDR3 runs 15 residues. J was trimmed by 8 bases and V by 4 bases; bases with no gene match: 10. The germline V gene encodes CDR1 SGHVS and CDR2 FNYEAQ.

V and J are TRBV11-3 and TRBJ2-1; the D gene is possibly TRBD2 (6 bases). This CDR3 spans 15 amino acids. Germline V gene data show CDR1 as SGHNT and CDR2 as YENEEA. Trimming cost V 5 bases and J 7 bases, with 18 bases left between them. The CDR3 nucleotides read TGTGCCAGCAGCCCTCAGGAGGGAGAGGGGAATGAGCAGTTCTTC. Encoded protein: CASSPQEGEGNEQFF.

This clonotype showed up many times. This sequence joins TRBV7-2 and TRBJ1-3; TRBD1 might be the D (6 bases). Trimming shortened V by 4 bases and J by 4 bases, and 14 bases separated the two germline ends. Per germline, CDR1 SGHTA and CDR2 FQGNSA. The CDR3 contains 15 residues. The CDR3 DNA is TGTGCCAGCAGCTCACCCCGCAGGGGAGGAAACACCATATATTTT. Its protein product is CASSSPRRGGNTIYF. Filled out from reference TRBV7-2 and TRBJ1-3, the complete variable domain reads GAGVSQSPSNKVTEKGKDVELRCDPISGHTALYWYRQSLGQGLEFLIYFQGNSAPDKSGLPSDRFSAERTGGSVSTLTIQRTQQEDSAVYLCASSSPRRGGNTIYFGEGSWLTVV.

The rearrangement joins TRBV6-2 or TRBV6-3 to TRBJ2-7; D not certain. The length of the CDR3 is 14 residues. V was shortened by 3 bases and J by 3 bases, with 12 bases between the two germline ends. From germline, CDR1 is MNHEY and CDR2 SVGEGT. In nucleotides, the CDR3 is TGTGCCAGCAGTTATGGAAGCCCAATCTACGAGCAGTACGTC. Encoded protein: CASSYGSPIYEQYV.

At least ten counts were recorded for this clonotype. The chain is built from TRBV6-1 and TRBJ2-2, with D perhaps given as TRBD1 or TRBD2 (6 bases each). Germline CDR1 MNHNS, CDR2 SASEGT. The CDR3 loop spans 15 amino acids. Deletions cut 8 bases from V and 2 bases from J, with 15 bases between. CDR3 region: CASGGGLKNTGELFF. CDR3 in DNA: TGTGCCAGCGGAGGGGGGCTAAAAAACACCGGGGAGCTGTTTTTT.

The chain links TRBV9 to TRBJ2-6; 7 nucleotides align to TRBD1. Germline V CDR1 and CDR2: SGDLS, YYNGEE. The CDR3 loop spans 17 amino acids. J was trimmed by 0 bases and V by 3 bases; bases with no gene match: 6. The DNA of the CDR3 is TGTGCCAGCAGCGCCCCGGGACAGCTCTCTGGGGCCAACGTCCTGACTTTC. Its translation: CASSAPGQLSGANVLTF.

This clonotype was seen more than once but under ten times. The J gene is TRBJ1-6, the V gene TRBV4-3; the D is unclear. Germline lookup yields CDR1 LGHNA and CDR2 YSLEER. The CDR3 runs 16 residues. Trimming took off 0 bases at V and 13 bases at J, with 19 bases between the two ends. The CDR3 DNA reads as TGCGCCAGCAGCCAAGAACCCCCGGGAGGGATAACTCCCCTCCACTTT. Its translation is CASSQEPPGGITPLHF.

The chain uses TRBV12-5 and TRBJ1-2, with a weak D call TRBD1 (6 bases). CDR1 and CDR2 from the germline V gene are LGHNT and FRNRAP. There are 13 residues in the CDR3. V lost 3 bases, J lost 6 bases, and 11 bases lay in between. CDR3 region: CASGLVAGDGYTF. The CDR3 nucleotides are TGTGCTAGTGGTTTAGTGGCAGGGGATGGCTACACCTTC.

V is TRBV11-2 and J is TRBJ2-5, with D hard to call. The germline V gene encodes CDR1 SGHAT and CDR2 FQNNGV. V lost 3 bases and J 0 bases, leaving 11 bases between the germline ends. The CDR3 has 15 amino acids. CDR3 bases: TGTGCCAGCAGCTTTGATGCGTCGTACCAAGAGACCCAGTACTTC. Protein sequence: CASSFDASYQETQYF.

The genes are TRBV7-9 and TRBJ1-1; 7 bases map to TRBD1. The V segment lost 5 bases and the J segment 5 bases; nucleotides outside the gene matches: 11. CDR3 size: 15 residues. Germline V gene data show CDR1 as SEHNR and CDR2 as FQNEAQ (reference sequence). The DNA for the CDR3 is TGTGCCAGCAGCACCGACAGGGCAGGAGAAACTGAAGCTTTCTTT. Translated: CASSTDRAGETEAFF.

The chain uses TRBV15 and TRBJ2-1; no firm D call. The CDR3 is made up of 12 amino acids. V was pared by 5 bases and J by 6 bases, with 8 bases between. Germline V gives CDR1 LNHNV, CDR2 YYDKDF (reference sequence). CDR3 region: CATSPSSNEQFF. In DNA, the CDR3 is TGTGCCACCAGCCCTTCGAGCAATGAGCAGTTCTTC.

This rearrangement joins TRBV6-1 to TRBJ2-7, with D unclear. This CDR3 is 12 amino acids long. V gave up 2 bases and J gave up 7 bases, with 9 bases separating them. In germline, CDR1 is MNHNS, CDR2 SASEGT. The CDR3 here is CASSESSAEQYF. For the CDR3, the DNA is TGTGCCAGCAGTGAAAGTTCGGCGGAGCAGTACTTC.

The chain links TRBV7-2 to TRBJ1-1; 9 bases line up with TRBD1. The J segment lost 3 bases and the V segment lost 5 bases, leaving 13 bases of the junction unmatched. The CDR3 has 17 amino acids. The germline V gene encodes CDR1 SGHTA and CDR2 FQGNSA. CDR3: CASSPLAPGQGDTEAFF. The DNA for the CDR3 is TGTGCCAGCAGCCCACTGGCCCCGGGACAGGGTGACACTGAAGCTTTCTTT.

The rearrangement uses TRBV2 and TRBJ1-2, with D possibly matching TRBD1 (6 bases). Per germline, CDR1 SNHLY and CDR2 FYNNEI. There are 12 residues in the CDR3. Trimming removed 10 bases from V and 5 bases from J, with 14 bases in between. The CDR3 sequence is CATNRAGYGYTF. The CDR3, as DNA: TGTGCCACTAACAGGGCAGGGTATGGCTACACCTTC.

This clonotype was picked up one time. V and J are TRBV6-2 or TRBV6-3 and TRBJ1-2; TRBD1 is a possible D gene (6 bases). Germline V lookup: CDR1 MNHEY, CDR2 SVGEGT. There are 14 residues in the CDR3. V gave up 2 bases and J gave up 2 bases, with 9 bases separating them. The CDR3 spells CASSYTTGNYGYTF. DNA for the CDR3: TGTGCCAGCAGTTACACCACAGGGAACTATGGCTACACCTTC.

V usage is TRBV7-8 and J usage is TRBJ2-1, with D unresolved. The CDR3 spans 15 residues. Trimming removed 2 bases from V and 10 bases from J, with 18 bases in between. In germline, CDR1 is SGHVS, CDR2 FQNEAQ. CDR3 residues: CASSLFGLGLGEQFF. CDR3 bases: TGTGCCAGCAGCTTATTCGGTCTCGGGTTAGGCGAGCAGTTCTTC.

This clonotype was found a few times. The chain recombines TRBV6-5 with TRBJ1-1; no reliable D call. The CDR3 is 13 amino acids. The V and J ends lost 7 bases and 5 bases respectively, with 14 bases between them. In germline, CDR1 is MNHEY, CDR2 SVGAGI. The CDR3 region has the DNA TGTGCCAGCACCCCCCCCGGCAGGACTGAAGCTTTCTTT. It codes for CASTPPGRTEAFF.

V and J are TRBV13 and TRBJ1-2, with a possible D match to TRBD1 (5 bases). V shed 5 bases and J shed 4 bases, with 14 bases lying between them. The germline CDR1 and CDR2 sequences are PRHDT and FYEKMQ (reference sequence). The CDR3 covers 14 residues. In nucleotides, the CDR3 is TGTGCCAGCAGCCCCAGGTGGACACCCTATGGCTACACCTTC. Protein: CASSPRWTPYGYTF.

Here the CDR3 DNA reads TGTGCCAGCAGCTTAGGGGGGTCAAGGGGAGAGACCCAGTACTTC. Encoded protein: CASSLGGSRGETQYF. V usage is TRBV7-9 and J usage is TRBJ2-5; D may correspond to TRBD1 or TRBD2 (5 bases each). In germline, CDR1 is SEHNR, CDR2 FQNEAQ (reference sequence). V lost 1 base to trimming and J lost 4 bases, with 13 bases between them. The CDR3 is made up of 15 amino acids.

With respect to this clonotype: The junction and the germline gene differ at one end; a read error may be behind it. This chain uses TRBV6-1 with TRBJ2-5; D gene uncertain. Germline V gene sequence: CDR1 MNHNS, CDR2 SASEGT. The CDR3 length is 15 residues. CDR3: CASREGPGNQETQYF. CDR3 nucleotide sequence: TGTGCCAGCAGGGAAGGGCCCGGAAACCAAGAGACCCAGTACTTC.